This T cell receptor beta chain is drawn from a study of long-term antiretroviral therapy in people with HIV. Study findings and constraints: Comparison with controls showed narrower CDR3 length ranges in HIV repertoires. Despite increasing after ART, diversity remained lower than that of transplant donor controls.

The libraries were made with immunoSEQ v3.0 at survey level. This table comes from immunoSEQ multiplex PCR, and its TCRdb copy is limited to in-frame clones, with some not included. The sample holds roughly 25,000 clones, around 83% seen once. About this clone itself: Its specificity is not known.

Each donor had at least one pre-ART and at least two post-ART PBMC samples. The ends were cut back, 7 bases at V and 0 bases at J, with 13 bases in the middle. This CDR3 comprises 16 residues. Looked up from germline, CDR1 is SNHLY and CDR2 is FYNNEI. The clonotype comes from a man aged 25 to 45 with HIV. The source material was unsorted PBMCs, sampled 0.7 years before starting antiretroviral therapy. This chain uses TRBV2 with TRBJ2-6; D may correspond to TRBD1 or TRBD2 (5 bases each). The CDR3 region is CASKRTRSSGANVLTF. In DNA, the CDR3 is TGTGCCAGCAAGCGGACAAGAAGCTCTGGGGCCAACGTCCTGACTTTC.